The 17 T cell receptor beta chains in this list originate from one sample, sequenced in a study of T cell responses to AZD1222 COVID-19 vaccine (dated by TCRdb to 2020 to 2023). Library preparation employed the immunoSEQ multiplex PCR assay. Held by TCRdb, this immuneACCESS table contains in-frame sequences only and omits some clones. Under half of the omission traces to an unresolved V gene where checked; the cause of the rest is unknown. The table for this sample lists 150,000 to 200,000 clones; 92% of them were counted only once. Jointly, the top ten make up about 1.2% of the sample. The sample's time point, from its label and the paper: baseline before first vaccination. The starting material was peripheral blood, obtained on day 0 of AZD1222 vaccination. The receptor set was obtained from an adult in good health.

The gene calls are TRBV5-1 and TRBJ2-3; maybe TRBD2 (5 bases). Trimming took off 3 bases at V and 4 bases at J, with 15 bases between the two ends. Germline lookup yields CDR1 SGHRS and CDR2 YFSETQ. CDR3 size: 15 residues. The CDR3 loop is CASSSDSMGPDTQYF. The CDR3 bases are TGCGCCAGCAGCTCGGACTCTATGGGCCCAGATACGCAGTATTTT.

The CDR3 here is CASSLVPSQGETQYF. The DNA for the CDR3 is TGTGCCAGCAGCTTGGTACCGTCACAGGGAGAGACCCAGTACTTC. The rearrangement uses TRBV5-6 and TRBJ2-5; the D gene is possibly TRBD1 (6 bases). V dropped 0 bases and J dropped 4 bases, with 13 bases sitting between them. Germline V CDR1 and CDR2: SGHDT, YYEEEE. This CDR3 has 15 amino acids.

V usage is TRBV5-5 and J usage is TRBJ2-3; 7 bases are shared with TRBD2. CDR3 size: 17 residues. Trimming took 3 bases from V and 1 from J; bases not matched to a gene: 11. CDR1 is SGHKS, CDR2 YYEKEE, per germline (reference sequence). The CDR3 bases are TGTGCCAGCAGCTGGCCACCGGGAGGAAGGGGCACAGATACGCAGTATTTT. Translation: CASSWPPGGRGTDTQYF. The variable domain in full, with the rest retrieved from reference TRBV5-5 and TRBJ2-3, is DAGVTQSPTHLIKTRGQQVTLRCSPISGHKSVSWYQQVLGQGPQFIFQYYEKEERGRGNFPDRFSARQFPNYSSELNVNALLLGDSALYLCASSWPPGGRGTDTQYFGPGTRLTVL.

The chain couples TRBV4-1 to TRBJ2-5; tentatively, D is TRBD2 (6 bases). This CDR3 is 14 amino acids long. V lost 0 bases, J lost 5 bases, and 10 bases lay in between. Germline loops: CDR1 MGHRA, CDR2 YSYEKL. The CDR3 is CASSQDPRGETQYF. CDR3 DNA: TGCGCCAGCAGCCAAGATCCTCGGGGGGAGACCCAGTACTTC.

The chain combines TRBV4-1 with TRBJ2-2; D remains ambiguous. The CDR3 loop spans 16 amino acids. The V gene lost 1 base and the J gene lost 2 bases, with 11 bases spanning the gap. Germline assignment: CDR1 MGHRA and CDR2 YSYEKL. The CDR3: CASSQVQYPNTGELFF. The CDR3, as DNA: TGCGCCAGCAGCCAAGTTCAATACCCTAACACCGGGGAGCTGTTTTTT.

V is TRBV10-3 and J is TRBJ1-5; tentatively, D is TRBD1 (6 bases). This CDR3 is built from 17 residues. V was cut by 6 bases and J by 4 bases, with 22 bases left in between. The germline V gene encodes CDR1 ENHRY and CDR2 SYGVKD. The CDR3 reads CAISTDTGTNGNQPQHF. The DNA of the CDR3 is TGTGCCATCAGCACTGACACCGGGACAAATGGGAATCAGCCCCAGCATTTT.

The chain has TRBV3-1 (or the pseudogene TRBV3-2) and TRBJ1-2; 7 bases line up with TRBD1. Germline assignment: CDR1 LGHDT and CDR2 YNNKEL (reference sequence). The CDR3 spans 14 residues. Trimming cost V 2 bases and J 4 bases; bases outside gene matches: 4. In DNA, the CDR3 is TGTGCCAGCAGCCAATACAGGGGAGTCTATGGCTACACCTTC. This encodes CASSQYRGVYGYTF.

The chain has TRBV27 and TRBJ1-1; perhaps TRBD1 as D (5 bases). The CDR3 is 14 amino acids. Trimming left V 6 bases short and J 3 bases short, with 14 bases between. Germline V gene lookup returns CDR1 MNHEY and CDR2 SMNVEV (reference sequence). The CDR3 DNA reads as TGTGCCAGCAGGCAGGGAGGTGGAGACACTGAAGCTTTCTTT. Protein product: CASRQGGGDTEAFF.

The rearrangement uses TRBV6-2 or TRBV6-3 and TRBJ2-7; D possibly corresponds to TRBD2 (5 bases). V shed 7 bases and J shed 7 bases, with 14 bases lying between them. The CDR3 has 12 residues. Germline V CDR1 and CDR2: MNHEY, SVGEGT. The CDR3 sequence: CASTPVPGEQYF. The CDR3 nucleotides read TGTGCCAGCACCCCTGTGCCGGGGGAGCAGTACTTC.

The chain is built from TRBV20-1 and TRBJ1-1; D is uncertain. The germline V and J ends were trimmed by 0 bases and 10 bases, with 9 bases remaining between them. There are 11 residues in the CDR3. Germline CDR1 reads DFQATT; CDR2 reads SNEGSKA (reference sequence). The CDR3 DNA sequence: TGCAGTGCTAGAGATCCCCGTAGAGCTTTCTTT. This translates into CSARDPRRAFF.

Regarding this clone: The sample contains more than one DNA sequence encoding this CDR3. The chain is built from TRBV7-9 and TRBJ1-1; D perhaps matches TRBD1 (6 bases). The V end was cut by 3 bases, the J end by 1 base, with 9 bases between. From germline, CDR1 is SEHNR and CDR2 FQNEAQ (reference sequence). The CDR3 spans 14 residues. The CDR3 reads CASSFQGRNTEAFF. DNA of the CDR3: TGTGCCAGCAGCTTCCAGGGGAGGAACACTGAAGCTTTCTTT.

The chain is built from TRBV12-3 or TRBV12-4 and TRBJ1-2; tentatively, D is TRBD1 (5 bases). There are 13 residues in the CDR3. V lost 3 bases, J lost 7 bases, and 12 bases lay in between. The CDR3: CASSFGAEAGYTF. CDR3 bases: TGTGCCAGCAGTTTTGGGGCCGAAGCTGGCTACACCTTC.

The gene calls are TRBV9 and TRBJ1-2; no definite D call. This CDR3 is built from 12 residues. The germline V gene encodes CDR1 SGDLS and CDR2 YYNGEE. Trimming pared 5 bases from V and 4 bases from J, leaving 9 bases between. CDR3 loop: CASSSYAYGYTF. The CDR3 DNA follows: TGTGCCAGCAGTTCCTATGCCTATGGCTACACCTTC.

In its sample, this clone was seen a few times. This sequence joins TRBV20-1 and TRBJ1-1; D call uncertain. V shed 3 bases and J shed 1 base, with 12 bases lying between them. Per the germline V gene, CDR1 is DFQATT and CDR2 is SNEGSKA (reference sequence). The CDR3 has 14 residues. CDR3 sequence: CSASMPLRNTEAFF. In DNA form, the CDR3 reads TGCAGTGCTAGTATGCCACTGAGGAACACTGAAGCTTTCTTT.

This chain joins TRBV29-1 and TRBJ1-4; D is uncertain. The ends were cut back, 4 bases at V and 5 bases at J, with 8 bases in the middle. CDR3 length: 12 amino acids. Germline assignment: CDR1 SQVTM and CDR2 ANQGSEA. CDR3 in DNA: TGCAGCGTTGGGGAGTTAAATGAAAAACTGTTTTTT. Translated: CSVGELNEKLFF. The full variable domain, rest sourced from reference TRBV29-1 and TRBJ1-4, is SAVISQKPSRDICQRGTSLTIQCQVDSQVTMMFWYRQQPGQSLTLIATANQGSEATYESGFVIDKFPISRPNLTFSTLTVSNMSPEDSSIYLCSVGELNEKLFFGSGTQLSVL.

The V call is TRBV4-2, the J call TRBJ1-2; D ambiguous. The germline gives CDR1 LGHNA, CDR2 YNFKEQ. The CDR3 extends over 13 amino acids. V was clipped by 0 bases and J by 4 bases, with 6 bases between them. CDR3 nucleotides: TGTGCCAGCAGCCAAGATTCGCTCTATGGCTACACCTTC. Translating it yields CASSQDSLYGYTF.

The chain joins TRBV7-9 to TRBJ1-5; D might be TRBD1 (5 bases). The germline gives CDR1 SEHNR, CDR2 FQNEAQ (reference sequence). V dropped 5 bases and J dropped 0 bases, with 17 bases sitting between them. The CDR3 is made up of 17 amino acids. The CDR3 nucleotides read TGTGCCAGCAGCGCGGGATCTCAGGGTTATAGCAATCAGCCCCAGCATTTT. Amino acids: CASSAGSQGYSNQPQHF.